These T cell receptor beta chains were read from a single sample in a study of T cell responses to AZD1222 COVID-19 vaccine. TCRdb's table, derived via immunoSEQ multiplex PCR, lists solely in-frame clones and lacks some. Here the sample spans about 100,000 clones, 87% being singletons. Material: peripheral blood, obtained on day 0 of AZD1222 vaccination. These receptors all stem from an adult in good health. CDR3s include the opening cysteine and the closing phenylalanine or tryptophan. A D gene is named only where the DNA matches it firmly. Clone size is stated in some rows and not others, as once, few, many or a class when expanded.

d_gene: .; abundance: once; v_gene: TRBV27; j_gene: TRBJ1-5; CDR3nt: TGTGCCAGCAGTTGGCATCCAAGCAATCAGCCCCAGCATTTT; CDR3aa: CASSWHPSNQPQHF
d_gene: .; abundance: .; v_gene: TRBV3-1/TRBV3-2; j_gene: TRBJ2-7; CDR3nt: TGTGCCAGCAGCCTGGGACTTTACTACGAGCAGTACTTC; CDR3aa: CASSLGLYYEQYF
d_gene: TRBD2; abundance: .; v_gene: TRBV9; j_gene: TRBJ2-7; CDR3nt: TGTGCCAGCAGTCAGACTAGCGGCACCTACGAGCAGTACTTC; CDR3aa: CASSQTSGTYEQYF
d_gene: TRBD2; abundance: .; v_gene: TRBV11-3; j_gene: TRBJ2-5; CDR3nt: TGTGCCAGCAGCAGGGGACTAGCGGGAGAAGGGGAGACCCAGTACTTC; CDR3aa: CASSRGLAGEGETQYF
d_gene: .; abundance: .; v_gene: TRBV7-6; j_gene: TRBJ2-3; CDR3nt: TGTGCCAGCAGCTTAGGCGGGTCTACCACAGATACGCAGTATTTT; CDR3aa: CASSLGGSTTDTQYF
d_gene: .; abundance: .; v_gene: TRBV6-1; j_gene: TRBJ2-5; CDR3nt: TGTGCCAGCAGTGTCCTAAGGGACAGCGGGGGAGAGACCCAGTACTTC; CDR3aa: CASSVLRDSGGETQYF
d_gene: TRBD1; abundance: .; v_gene: TRBV27; j_gene: TRBJ2-7; CDR3nt: TGTGCCAGCAGTTTTTTTGGGACAGGGAGCTCCTACGAGCAGTACTTC; CDR3aa: CASSFFGTGSSYEQYF
d_gene: .; abundance: .; v_gene: TRBV19; j_gene: TRBJ2-3; CDR3nt: TGTGCCAGTAGTATTCTTTTGGTGAACTTGGGGGATACGCAGTATTTT; CDR3aa: CASSILLVNLGDTQYF
d_gene: .; abundance: .; v_gene: TRBV6-1; j_gene: TRBJ1-2; CDR3nt: TGTGCCAGCAGTGAAGAAGGGTATGGCTACACCTTC; CDR3aa: CASSEEGYGYTF
d_gene: .; abundance: .; v_gene: TRBV5-1; j_gene: TRBJ2-7; CDR3nt: TGCGCCAGCAGCTTTGGCAACGAGCAGTACTTC; CDR3aa: CASSFGNEQYF
d_gene: TRBD1; abundance: .; v_gene: TRBV29-1; j_gene: TRBJ2-2; CDR3nt: TGCAGCGTTGGGACAGGGATAACCGGGGAGCTGTTTTTT; CDR3aa: CSVGTGITGELFF
d_gene: TRBD1; abundance: .; v_gene: TRBV3-1/TRBV3-2; j_gene: TRBJ1-2; CDR3nt: TGTGCCAGCAGCCCCGCCGGGACAGGGATTGGTGGCTACACCTTC; CDR3aa: CASSPAGTGIGGYTF
d_gene: .; abundance: .; v_gene: TRBV19; j_gene: TRBJ2-5; CDR3nt: TGTGCCAGTAGTCTCCCGACCCCGACTGGTTGGGAGACCCAGTACTTC; CDR3aa: CASSLPTPTGWETQYF
d_gene: .; abundance: .; v_gene: TRBV5-8; j_gene: TRBJ1-1; CDR3nt: TGTGCCAGCAGCTTTCGGGGGATGAACACTGAAGCTTTCTTT; CDR3aa: CASSFRGMNTEAFF
d_gene: TRBD1; abundance: .; v_gene: TRBV29-1; j_gene: TRBJ1-1; CDR3nt: TGCAGCGACCTACTAATTGGACAGGGGGCGCGGACTGAAGCTTTCTTT; CDR3aa: CSDLLIGQGARTEAFF
d_gene: TRBD2; abundance: .; v_gene: TRBV10-1; j_gene: TRBJ2-1; CDR3nt: TGCGCCAGCAGTGAGACAGCGGGAGGGGTAAGCTCCTACAATGAGCAGTTCTTC; CDR3aa: CASSETAGGVSSYNEQFF
d_gene: TRBD1; abundance: .; v_gene: TRBV2; j_gene: TRBJ2-7; CDR3nt: TGTGCCAGCAGTGAGTGGCAGGGGGCTTACGAGCAGTACTTC; CDR3aa: CASSEWQGAYEQYF
d_gene: .; abundance: .; v_gene: TRBV7-2; j_gene: TRBJ2-3; CDR3nt: TGTGCCAGCAGCTTAGCGATCGGGGATACGCAGTATTTT; CDR3aa: CASSLAIGDTQYF
d_gene: TRBD1; abundance: .; v_gene: TRBV19; j_gene: TRBJ1-5; CDR3nt: TGTGCCAGTAGCCCGACAGGGGGCAATCAGCCCCAGCATTTT; CDR3aa: CASSPTGGNQPQHF
d_gene: .; abundance: .; v_gene: TRBV7-2; j_gene: TRBJ2-7; CDR3nt: TGTGCCAGCAGCTCCCAGGAACCACTAGGAGGGGAGCAGTACTTC; CDR3aa: CASSSQEPLGGEQYF
d_gene: .; abundance: .; v_gene: TRBV19; j_gene: TRBJ2-1; CDR3nt: TGTGCCAGTAGTATAGATTTGGGGGAATACGACAATGAGCAGTTCTTC; CDR3aa: CASSIDLGEYDNEQFF
d_gene: .; abundance: .; v_gene: TRBV18; j_gene: TRBJ1-1; CDR3nt: TGTGCCAGCTCCCCCGACATGAACACTGAAGCTTTCTTT; CDR3aa: CASSPDMNTEAFF
d_gene: .; abundance: .; v_gene: TRBV12-3/TRBV12-4; j_gene: TRBJ2-7; CDR3nt: TGTGCCAGCAGTTTCATTATGTACGAGCAGTACTTC; CDR3aa: CASSFIMYEQYF
d_gene: .; abundance: .; v_gene: TRBV10-2; j_gene: TRBJ2-6; CDR3nt: TGCGCCAGCCTCCCAGTGACCTCTGGGGCCAACGTCCTGACTTTC; CDR3aa: CASLPVTSGANVLTF